One and the same sample provided the 23 T cell receptor beta chains below, sequenced in a study of blood T cell repertoires in COVID-19. The assay was immunoSEQ multiplex PCR, and TCRdb's table has in-frame clones only and misses some. The data contain approximately 240,000 clones, about 80% of them singletons. Sequencing was performed on peripheral blood. The receptors were sampled from a woman aged 55-75 years with acute or convalescent COVID-19.

In its sample, this clone was seen a few times. This chain connects TRBV4-2 to TRBJ2-1; TRBD2 matches at 7 bases. The germline CDR1 and CDR2 sequences are LGHNA and YNFKEQ. CDR3 length equals 17 residues. V shed 0 bases, J shed 7 bases, and the junction held 12 bases outside the gene matches. The CDR3 DNA sequence: TGTGCCAGCAGCCAAGAGAAGACTAGCTTTGGGCAGAATGAGCAGTTCTTC. Encoded protein: CASSQEKTSFGQNEQFF.

The chain links TRBV24-1 to TRBJ2-7, with D unresolved. The germline CDR1 and CDR2 sequences are KGHDR and SFDVKD. With 1 base removed from V and 4 bases from J, the gap between germline ends came to 4 bases. The CDR3 is made up of 12 amino acids. In DNA form, the CDR3 reads TGTGCCACCAGTGATTTCGGTTACGAGCAGTACTTC. Protein: CATSDFGYEQYF.

The chain joins TRBV7-3 to TRBJ2-5; D is unresolved. The germline V gene encodes CDR1 SGHTA and CDR2 FQGTGA. The V and J ends lost 2 bases and 5 bases respectively, with 9 bases between them. The CDR3 has 13 amino acids. CDR3 DNA: TGTGCCAGCAGCTTATTATTCGGGGAGACCCAGTACTTC. Its protein product is CASSLLFGETQYF.

The chain recombines TRBV5-1 with TRBJ1-4, with a weak D call TRBD1 (5 bases). From germline, CDR1 is SGHRS and CDR2 YFSETQ. The V and J ends lost 2 bases and 0 bases respectively, with 8 bases between them. The CDR3 loop spans 15 amino acids. CDR3: CASSFQGATNEKLFF. In DNA form, the CDR3 reads TGCGCCAGCAGCTTCCAGGGTGCAACTAATGAAAAACTGTTTTTT.

This chain connects TRBV28 to TRBJ1-5; D is perhaps TRBD1 (6 bases). The CDR3 extends over 16 amino acids. V lost 6 bases and J 4 bases, leaving 19 bases between the germline ends. The germline gives CDR1 MDHEN, CDR2 SYDVKM. CDR3 sequence reads: CASSQTSQGPNQPQHF. The CDR3 DNA sequence: TGTGCCAGCAGCCAAACTTCACAGGGCCCTAATCAGCCCCAGCATTTT.

The CDR3 bases are TGTGCCAGCAGTGAAAGGGGTGAAGCTTTCTTT. It encodes CASSERGEAFF. The chain is built from TRBV6-1 and TRBJ1-1, with a tentative D call TRBD1 (5 bases). With 2 bases removed from V and 7 bases from J, the gap between germline ends came to 5 bases. CDR1 and CDR2 (germline): MNHNS, SASEGT. This CDR3 region has 11 residues.

This rearrangement joins TRBV20-1 to TRBJ1-2; 8 bases fit TRBD1. The V segment lost 3 bases and the J segment 8 bases; nucleotides outside the gene matches: 14. This CDR3 contains 15 residues. Germline V gene sequence: CDR1 DFQATT, CDR2 SNEGSKA (reference sequence). The CDR3 sequence is CSASDVQDRVKGYTF. In DNA, the CDR3 is TGCAGTGCTAGTGATGTCCAGGACAGGGTAAAGGGCTACACCTTC.

The V and J genes are TRBV11-2 and TRBJ2-3, with a weak D call TRBD2 (6 bases). This CDR3 region has 15 residues. The germline V gene has CDR1 SGHAT and CDR2 FQNNGV. V was pared by 5 bases and J by 6 bases, with 18 bases between. The DNA of the CDR3 is TGTGCCAGCAGCCCCAGGCAGGGAGGAAGGGATACGCAGTATTTT. Translation gives CASSPRQGGRDTQYF.

The chain combines TRBV5-4 with TRBJ2-3; 8 nucleotides align to TRBD1. The V gene end was trimmed by 3 bases and the J gene end by 4 bases; junction bases not matched to a gene: 13. Germline V lookup: CDR1 SGHNT, CDR2 YYREEE (reference sequence). CDR3 size: 17 residues. The CDR3 coding sequence is TGTGCCAGCAGCTCCGGGACAGGTCGGAAGAACGCAGATACGCAGTATTTT. Translation gives CASSSGTGRKNADTQYF.

The CDR3 sequence is CASIPGVGHENTIYF. CDR3 in DNA: TGTGCCAGCATCCCAGGGGTGGGACATGAAAACACCATATATTTT. The genes are TRBV7-7 and TRBJ1-3; D is perhaps TRBD1 (6 bases). The CDR3 runs 15 residues. Trimming shortened V by 7 bases and J by 6 bases, and 19 bases separated the two germline ends. Germline CDR1 and CDR2: SSHAT and FNYEAQ (reference sequence).

The chain recombines TRBV7-6 with TRBJ2-7; 8 bases are a match to TRBD1. The V gene's germline CDR1 is SGHVS and CDR2 FNYEAQ. This CDR3 comprises 16 residues. Trimming took 0 bases from V and 6 from J; bases not matched to a gene: 10. The CDR3 region is CASSLASGPGGSEQYF. The CDR3 DNA sequence: TGTGCCAGCAGCTTAGCGTCCGGGCCAGGGGGCAGCGAGCAGTACTTC.

The chain employs TRBV19 and TRBJ1-5, with 7 positions matching TRBD1. The CDR3 loop spans 15 amino acids. Germline CDR1 LNHDA, CDR2 SQIVND (reference sequence). V gave up 4 bases and J gave up 3 bases; unmatched junction bases: 6. The CDR3 loop reads CASSKGQSFNQPQHF. The CDR3 DNA is TGTGCCAGTAGTAAGGGACAGTCTTTCAATCAGCCCCAGCATTTT.

The chain employs TRBV7-8 and TRBJ2-2; D possibly corresponds to TRBD1 (6 bases). The CDR3 has 15 amino acids. Trimming stripped 5 bases from V and 4 bases from J, with 14 bases between. Germline V gene sequence: CDR1 SGHVS, CDR2 FQNEAQ. The CDR3 is CASSEAGGATGELFF. The CDR3, as DNA: TGTGCCAGCAGCGAAGCTGGGGGCGCCACCGGGGAGCTGTTTTTT.

This clone was counted once. The chain couples TRBV7-8 to TRBJ1-1; no definite D call. This CDR3 contains 14 residues. V lost 3 bases and J lost 1, with 9 bases in between. Germline V gene sequence: CDR1 SGHVS, CDR2 FQNEAQ. This CDR3 is CASSFGQQNTEAFF. In nucleotides, the CDR3 is TGTGCCAGCAGCTTTGGGCAGCAGAACACTGAAGCTTTCTTT.

About this clone: This sample includes further DNA sequences coding for the same CDR3. The J gene is TRBJ2-3, the V gene TRBV12-3 or TRBV12-4; D gene ambiguous. This CDR3 has 11 residues. Trimming took off 6 bases at V and 5 bases at J, with 6 bases between the two ends. This CDR3 is CASSPRDTQYF. As DNA, the CDR3 is TGTGCCAGCAGCCCCCGAGATACGCAGTATTTT.

This clone has just one count. The chain carries TRBV5-1 and TRBJ2-1; the D gene is possibly TRBD2 (7 bases). Trimming stripped 0 bases from V and 7 bases from J, with 14 bases between. This CDR3 spans 15 amino acids. The germline V gene has CDR1 SGHRS and CDR2 YFSETQ. CDR3 region: CASSLEGGAMNEQFF. In nucleotides, the CDR3 is TGCGCCAGCAGCTTGGAAGGGGGGGCCATGAATGAGCAGTTCTTC.

This clone was recorded a few times. The chain joins TRBV7-2 to TRBJ1-1; 7 bases fit TRBD1. Trimming removed 5 bases from V and 1 base from J; junction bases left unmatched: 4. Per the germline V gene, CDR1 is SGHTA and CDR2 is FQGNSA. The CDR3 sequence is 14 residues long. Here the CDR3 DNA reads TGTGCCAGCAGCCCGGGACAGAAGAACACTGAAGCTTTCTTT. This encodes CASSPGQKNTEAFF.

This clone has a single count. V gene TRBV2 combines with J gene TRBJ2-2, with 9 nucleotides matching TRBD2. This CDR3 is 13 amino acids long. Trimming at V came to 5 bases and at J to 8 bases, leaving 3 bases not matched to a gene. Germline V lookup: CDR1 SNHLY, CDR2 FYNNEI. CDR3 in DNA: TGTGCCAGCAGTCTTACTAGCGGGGGGGAGCTGTTTTTT. The encoded protein is CASSLTSGGELFF.

The rearrangement links TRBV6-6 to TRBJ2-7, with D perhaps matching TRBD1 (6 bases). The CDR3 is made up of 14 amino acids. The V gene's germline CDR1 is MNHNY and CDR2 SVGAGI (reference sequence). Trimming removed 0 bases from V and 2 bases from J, with 8 bases in between. CDR3 in DNA: TGTGCCAGCAGTTACTCCACAGGGACCTACGAGCAGTACTTC. Encoded protein: CASSYSTGTYEQYF.

The gene calls are TRBV14 and TRBJ1-1, with TRBD1 matching over 7 bases. The CDR3 sequence is 14 residues long. The V and J ends lost 1 base and 3 bases, in that order; junction bases with no gene match: 2. Germline CDR1 and CDR2: SGHDN and FVKESK. The CDR3 loop reads CASSQVQGYTEAFF. The DNA of the CDR3 is TGTGCCAGCAGCCAAGTACAGGGGTACACTGAAGCTTTCTTT.

The chain uses TRBV18 and TRBJ1-4; maybe TRBD1 (6 bases). The CDR3 is 17 amino acids. The V gene's germline CDR1 is KGHSH and CDR2 LQKENI. The V gene lost 3 bases and the J gene lost 7 bases, with 21 bases spanning the gap. This CDR3 is CASSPAGTRGGSEKLFF. Here the CDR3 DNA reads TGTGCCAGCTCACCGGCCGGGACAAGGGGCGGTAGTGAAAAACTGTTTTTT.

The V call is TRBV4-3, the J call TRBJ2-2; 13 nucleotides line up with TRBD2. This CDR3 comprises 18 residues. The V gene's germline CDR1 is LGHNA and CDR2 YSLEER. V dropped 3 bases and J dropped 3; count of bases not matched to a gene: 7. CDR3 loop: CASSQSIGLAGDTGELFF. The CDR3 DNA reads as TGCGCCAGCAGCCAGTCCATCGGACTAGCGGGGGACACCGGGGAGCTGTTTTTT.

The gene calls are TRBV6-5 and TRBJ1-2; no firm D call. With 2 bases removed from V and 8 bases from J, the gap between germline ends came to 15 bases. Per germline, CDR1 MNHEY and CDR2 SVGAGI. The CDR3 is made up of 14 amino acids. The CDR3 region is CASSYQRDQKGYTF. The CDR3 nucleotides are TGTGCCAGCAGTTACCAACGGGATCAAAAAGGCTACACCTTC.